This T cell receptor beta chain was captured in a study of cytomegalovirus exposure and HLA in healthy donors. In the PCR, 60 Vbeta and 13 Jbeta primers were used. In the original workflow: There were around 80 million unique TCR beta chains by a later count, and about 12 million of them were shared. Profiling relied on immunoSEQ multiplex PCR, and the TCRdb table lists in-frame clones only, not all of them. The D gene and trimming were derived from the DNA, and the V and J assignments and clone size from that table. The table has 90,000 to 100,000 clones, 75% to 85% seen once; the top ten hold 4.5% to 6%. This clone appeared once. The antigen is not known. Each of the donors was a healthy bone marrow donor. Study results and caveats: Certain indistinguishable V segments, among them TRBV6-2 and TRBV6-3, were excluded.

V was trimmed by 6 bases and J by 7 bases, leaving 15 bases between them. CDR1 is WSHSY, CDR2 SAAADI, per germline. The CDR3 sequence is 13 residues long. Material: PBMCs. This receptor was identified in a woman aged 35 to 49 in good health and CMV-seronegative. V usage is TRBV10-2 and J usage is TRBJ2-5, with D tentatively TRBD2 (6 bases). The CDR3 sequence: CASSLGGTGTQYF. The CDR3 DNA is TGCGCCAGCAGCCTGGGGGGTACGGGGACCCAGTACTTC.